Following are 31 T cell receptor beta chains from one sample sequenced in a study of T cell clonality in common variable immunodeficiency. TCRdb keeps only in-frame clones here, not all; method: immunoSEQ multiplex PCR. This sample has tens of thousands of clones, each found more than once. Material: peripheral blood mononuclear cells. These receptors all stem from a person aged 18 to 75 in good health.

This clone was counted ten times or more. The sequenced part of the CDR3 DNA is TGCAGTGCCCTCTTCCTGACTAGCGGGAGGGTCAATGAG. Its protein product is CSALFLTSGRVNE. The CDR3 reads in full as CSALFLTSGRVNEQFF. This chain uses TRBV20-1 with TRBJ2-1, with 14 bases aligning to TRBD2. The DNA ends 3 residues before the CDR3 does, and the rest of the CDR3 is filled in from the germline J gene. The CDR3 has 16 amino acids. CDR1 is DFQATT and CDR2 is SNEGSKA in the germline V gene (reference sequence). The J segment lost 6 bases and the V segment lost 6 bases, leaving 10 bases of the junction unmatched.

Many counts were recorded for this clone. Sequencing ends 3 residues short of the CDR3 end; the germline J gene provides the rest. V is TRBV5-1 and J is TRBJ1-6, with D hard to call. The CDR3 has 16 amino acids. Trimming removed 0 bases at V and 0 bases at J, with 7 bases between. Per the germline V gene, CDR1 is SGHRS and CDR2 is YFSETQ. CDR3 amino acids: CASSLDVSSYNSPLHF. The CDR3 DNA, read in part, is TGCGCCAGCAGCTTGGACGTTAGCTCCTATAATTCACCC.

This clone appeared many times. Coverage ceases 3 residues before the CDR3 finishes, and the germline J gene fills in the end. The rearrangement uses TRBV4-1 and TRBJ2-7, with TRBD2 matching over 13 bases. After removal of 2 bases from V and 3 bases from J, the junction contained 7 bases not matched to a gene. This CDR3 comprises 17 residues. Germline assignment: CDR1 MGHRA and CDR2 YSYEKL. CDR3 loop: CASSQLLRTSGSYEQYF. The DNA read from the CDR3 is TGCGCCAGCAGCCAACTCCTCCGGACTAGCGGGAGCTACGAG.

This clone has at least ten counts. The CDR3 goes on 3 residues after the read ends, and that part is filled in from the germline J gene. V is TRBV7-2 and J is TRBJ2-3, with D possibly TRBD1 on 6 matching bases. This CDR3 is 14 amino acids long. Germline CDR1 reads SGHTA; CDR2 reads FQGNSA. V lost 4 bases and J lost 2, with 10 bases in between. The CDR3 bases that were read are TGTGCCAGCAGCTCGGACAGAACCACAGATACG. The encoded protein is CASSSDRTTDT. The complete CDR3 protein is CASSSDRTTDTQYF.

This clone was recorded many times. The read is 3 residues too short to cover the CDR3 end, so that end is filled in from the germline J gene. V is TRBV7-2 and J is TRBJ1-5; no firm D call. Trimming cost V 3 bases and J 2 bases, with 8 bases left between them. The CDR3 covers 14 residues. Per germline, CDR1 SGHTA and CDR2 FQGNSA. CDR3 amino acids: CASSFDWGNQPQHF. CDR3 bases read: TGTGCCAGCAGCTTTGACTGGGGCAATCAGCCC. Full variable domain (remainder filled in from reference TRBV7-2 and TRBJ1-5): GAGVSQSPSNKVTEKGKDVELRCDPISGHTALYWYRQSLGQGLEFLIYFQGNSAPDKSGLPSDRFSAERTGGSVSTLTIQRTQQEDSAVYLCASSFDWGNQPQHFGDGTRLSIL.

In its sample, this clone was seen many times. The missing CDR3 end, 3 residues past where the read stops, is filled in from the germline J gene. This rearrangement joins TRBV29-1 to TRBJ2-2; TRBD1 aligns across 7 bases. The V gene end was trimmed by 6 bases and the J gene end by 7 bases; junction bases not matched to a gene: 11. The CDR3 is made up of 14 amino acids. CDR1 SQVTM and CDR2 ANQGSEA come from the germline V gene. The CDR3 reads CSVPRTGSGGELFF. The sequenced CDR3 bases are TGCAGCGTCCCCAGGACAGGCTCCGGCGGGGAG.

This clone occurred many times. Read coverage stops 3 residues before the CDR3 terminus; the germline J gene supplies the remainder. This sample also contains other DNA sequences that code for the same CDR3. J is TRBJ2-3 and V is TRBV7-6; D is possibly TRBD2 (6 bases). Per germline, CDR1 SGHVS and CDR2 FNYEAQ. This CDR3 is 15 amino acids long. V gave up 3 bases and J gave up 0 bases, with 10 bases separating them. The CDR3 sequence is CASSLGGTSTDTQYF. The sequenced part of the CDR3 DNA is TGTGCCAGCAGCTTGGGCGGGACTAGCACAGATACG.

At least ten counts were recorded for this clone. The read finishes 3 residues shy of the CDR3 end, and the germline J gene is used to complete it. The V call is TRBV28, the J call TRBJ2-7; D is possibly TRBD2 (6 bases). The germline V and J ends were trimmed by 1 base and 0 bases, with 16 bases remaining between them. This CDR3 has 17 residues. Germline V gene lookup returns CDR1 MDHEN and CDR2 SYDVKM. CDR3 DNA, as far as it was read: TGTGCCAGCAGTTTATCTCGACTAGTGGTAAGCTCCTACGAG. Protein product: CASSLSRLVVSSYE. The whole CDR3 protein is CASSLSRLVVSSYEQYF.

This clone was seen repeatedly, ten times or more. Sequencing ends 3 residues short of the CDR3 end; the germline J gene provides the rest. This sequence joins TRBV5-1 and TRBJ2-7, with 11 positions matching TRBD2. V lost 3 bases, J lost 3 bases, and 2 bases stayed unmatched. Germline V lookup: CDR1 SGHRS, CDR2 YFSETQ. This CDR3 has 14 amino acids. CDR3 in amino acids: CASSSLAGVYEQYF. CDR3 DNA, as far as it was read: TGCGCCAGCAGCTCACTAGCGGGAGTCTACGAG.

Many counts were recorded for this clone. The read ends 3 residues before the CDR3 terminus; that terminus is restored from the germline J gene. The rearrangement uses TRBV20-1 and TRBJ1-3, with D possibly matching TRBD1 (6 bases). Trimming removed 2 bases at V and 2 bases at J, with 13 bases between. The CDR3 is 15 residues long. Germline CDR1 reads DFQATT; CDR2 reads SNEGSKA (reference sequence). The covered CDR3 bases are TGCAGTGCTAGATCTAGGGGGTGGGCTGGAAACACC. Protein sequence: CSARSRGWAGNT. In full, the CDR3 is CSARSRGWAGNTIYF.

This clone occurred many times. Read data end 3 residues before the CDR3 end; the end is taken from the germline J gene. This chain links TRBV5-6 with TRBJ1-1, with D possibly matching TRBD1 (5 bases). CDR1 and CDR2 from the germline V gene are SGHDT and YYEEEE. This CDR3 spans 13 amino acids. The part of the CDR3 DNA that was read is TGTGCCAGCAGCTTGCGAGGGGCGATAGAA. Residues: CASSLRGAIE. The whole CDR3 sequence reads CASSLRGAIEAFF.

This clone was recorded at least ten times. Read data end 3 residues before the CDR3 end; the end is taken from the germline J gene. The chain recombines TRBV28 with TRBJ1-4; D call uncertain. Trimming shortened V by 5 bases and J by 4 bases, and 14 bases separated the two germline ends. This CDR3 has 15 residues. CDR1 and CDR2 (germline): MDHEN, SYDVKM. The sequenced part of the CDR3 DNA is TGTGCCAGCAGTACCCCGAGACGGGGTAATGAAAAA. This gives the protein CASSTPRRGNEK. The CDR3, in full, reads CASSTPRRGNEKLFF.

This clone was recorded at least ten times. The CDR3 end is not reached by the read, which stops 3 residues before it; the germline J gene fills it in. This chain connects TRBV19 to TRBJ2-4; tentative D call: TRBD2 (5 bases). Trimming took off 9 bases at V and 0 bases at J, with 15 bases between the two ends. Germline-derived CDR1 and CDR2 are LNHDA and SQIVND (reference sequence). The CDR3 runs 15 residues. The DNA read from the CDR3 is TGTGCCAGCTCGGACTCCCCTTCAGCCAAAAACATT. Protein product: CASSDSPSAKNI. The full CDR3 reads CASSDSPSAKNIQYF.

This clone has ten or more counts. The observed sequence ends 3 residues before the CDR3 terminus, with the missing tail filled in from the germline J gene. The chain carries TRBV20-1 and TRBJ2-3, with a possible D match to TRBD1 (6 bases). The germline gives CDR1 DFQATT, CDR2 SNEGSKA (reference sequence). The V gene lost 3 bases and the J gene lost 0 bases, with 16 bases spanning the gap. This CDR3 region has 16 residues. The CDR3 region is CSASLDSTTSTDTQYF. The sequenced CDR3 bases are TGCAGTGCTAGTTTGGACAGTACTACTAGCACAGATACG.

This clone appeared many times. Sequencing ends 3 residues short of the CDR3 end; the germline J gene provides the rest. The rearrangement uses TRBV19 and TRBJ2-7; TRBD1 matches at 10 bases. This CDR3 has 15 residues. After removal of 5 bases from V and 4 bases from J, the junction contained 8 bases not matched to a gene. The V gene's germline CDR1 is LNHDA and CDR2 SQIVND (reference sequence). CDR3 DNA (partial): TGTGCCAGTAGTCTCGACTGGGACAGGGGATACGAG. It is translated as CASSLDWDRGYE. The complete CDR3 sequence is CASSLDWDRGYEQYF.

As concerns this clone: This may arise from a read error, as a much more abundant clone is one base away. The sequenced fragment ends 3 residues before the CDR3 boundary, so the rest is inferred from the germline J gene. The identical CDR3 is also encoded by other nucleotide sequences in the sample. The chain uses TRBV6-2 or TRBV6-3 and TRBJ1-1; the match to TRBD1 covers 10 bases. The CDR3 is 15 amino acids. CDR1 is MNHEY, CDR2 SVGEGT, per germline. The CDR3 DNA, read in part, is TGTGCCAGCAGTTCTCGGACAGGGGGGAACACTGAG. Amino acid sequence: CASSSRTGGNTE. The CDR3, in full, reads CASSSRTGGNTEAFF.

This clone was seen ten or more times. The read stops 3 residues short of the end of the CDR3; the missing end is completed from the germline J gene. V usage is TRBV10-1 and J usage is TRBJ2-1; TRBD2 matches at 9 bases. The germline gives CDR1 WNHNN, CDR2 SYGVQD (reference sequence). This CDR3 is built from 16 residues. Trimming cost V 5 bases and J 4 bases; bases outside gene matches: 9. The part of the CDR3 DNA that was read is TGCGCCAGCAGTCCTGAAACTAGCGGGCATTACAATGAG. Its translation: CASSPETSGHYNE. The full CDR3 reads CASSPETSGHYNEQFF.

This clone has a count of ten or more. The CDR3 end is not reached by the read, which stops 3 residues before it; the germline J gene fills it in. The genes are TRBV7-6 and TRBJ2-3, with a tentative D call TRBD1 (6 bases). V lost 1 base, J lost 5 bases, and 13 bases lay in between. CDR3 length: 15 residues. Germline-derived CDR1 and CDR2 are SGHVS and FNYEAQ. The covered CDR3 bases are TGTGCCAGCAGCTTAGGATGGGGGCCGGAAGATACG. It codes for CASSLGWGPEDT. The full CDR3 reads CASSLGWGPEDTQYF.

The sample holds many counts of this clone. The sequence runs out 3 residues before the end of the CDR3; the remainder is reconstructed from the germline J gene. V is TRBV28 and J is TRBJ2-5; 7 bases fit TRBD2. Germline assignment: CDR1 MDHEN and CDR2 SYDVKM. Trimming took 5 bases from V and 5 from J; bases not matched to a gene: 11. The length of the CDR3 is 15 residues. The CDR3 spells CASSPSLAGEETQYF. CDR3 DNA, as far as it was read: TGTGCCAGCAGTCCCTCTCTGGCGGGAGAGGAGACC.

The table lists this clone with many counts. The CDR3 goes on 3 residues after the read ends, and that part is filled in from the germline J gene. The chain recombines TRBV18 with TRBJ2-7, with 7 bases identical to TRBD1. Trimming at V came to 2 bases and at J to 2 bases, leaving 3 bases not matched to a gene. The germline V gene has CDR1 KGHSH and CDR2 LQKENI. The CDR3 sequence is 14 residues long. The part of the CDR3 DNA that was read is TGTGCCAGCTCACCAGGGGACAGCACCTACGAG. This gives the protein CASSPGDSTYE. The whole CDR3 protein reads CASSPGDSTYEQYF.

This clone was picked up many times. With the read ending 3 residues before the CDR3 end, the germline J gene is used to fill in that end. This chain links TRBV19 with TRBJ2-3; 7 bases align to TRBD2. V dropped 5 bases and J dropped 0; count of bases not matched to a gene: 8. The CDR3 length is 16 residues. Germline lookup yields CDR1 LNHDA and CDR2 SQIVND (reference sequence). The CDR3: CASSFRDYSSTDTQYF. The DNA read from the CDR3 is TGTGCCAGTAGTTTCCGGGACTACTCTAGCACAGATACG.

This clone was seen at least ten times. The read falls 3 residues short of the CDR3 end, and the missing part is taken from the germline J gene. This chain links TRBV7-2 with TRBJ2-1; 7 nucleotides match TRBD1. J gave up 4 bases and V 4 bases, and 7 bases lay outside the gene matches. The CDR3 extends over 15 amino acids. CDR1 is SGHTA and CDR2 is FQGNSA in the germline V gene. The CDR3: CASSSGTDPYNEQFF. The DNA read from the CDR3 is TGTGCCAGCAGCTCAGGGACAGACCCTTACAATGAG.

This clone came up many times. The read ends 3 residues before the CDR3 terminus; that terminus is restored from the germline J gene. This chain links TRBV20-1 with TRBJ2-7, with D maybe TRBD2 (5 bases). Germline V gives CDR1 DFQATT, CDR2 SNEGSKA (reference sequence). CDR3 length equals 13 residues. V was cut by 6 bases and J by 4 bases, with 16 bases left in between. The part of the CDR3 DNA that was read is TGCAGTGCCAGGAAAGCGGTAGAATACGAG. Translation gives CSARKAVEYE. The CDR3 in full is CSARKAVEYEQYF.

This clone was observed at least ten times. With the read ending 3 residues before the CDR3 end, the germline J gene is used to fill in that end. The chain employs TRBV4-1 and TRBJ2-1, with 7 bases matching TRBD2. The J segment lost 4 bases and the V segment lost 2 bases, leaving 8 bases of the junction unmatched. Germline CDR1 MGHRA, CDR2 YSYEKL. CDR3 length: 16 residues. Partial CDR3 DNA: TGCGCCAGCAGCCAATTTTTCGGGACTAATTACAATGAG. It is translated as CASSQFFGTNYNE. The complete CDR3 sequence is CASSQFFGTNYNEQFF.

This clone was picked up many times. The read ends 3 residues early relative to the CDR3; the germline J gene fills the gap. V is TRBV11-2 and J is TRBJ1-2; D ambiguous. The CDR3 has 13 amino acids. The V gene lost 1 base and the J gene lost 3 bases, with 6 bases spanning the gap. Germline CDR1 reads SGHAT; CDR2 reads FQNNGV. The covered CDR3 bases are TGTGCCAGCAGCTTAGTTTCTTACTATGGC. Encoded protein: CASSLVSYYG. The whole CDR3 region reads CASSLVSYYGYTF. Looking up the rest from reference TRBV11-2 and TRBJ1-2 gives the full variable domain: EAGVAQSPRYKIIEKRQSVAFWCNPISGHATLYWYQQILGQGPKLLIQFQNNGVVDDSQLPKDRFSAERLKGVDSTLKIQPAKLEDSAVYLCASSLVSYYGYTFGSGTRLTVV.

In its sample, this clone was seen many times. With the read ending 3 residues before the CDR3 end, the germline J gene is used to fill in that end. The chain couples TRBV20-1 to TRBJ2-1, with 9 bases aligning to TRBD2. Germline lookup yields CDR1 DFQATT and CDR2 SNEGSKA (reference sequence). The junction had 5 bases not matched to a gene; V was cut back by 3 bases and J by 2 bases. The CDR3 is 15 residues long. The CDR3 protein is CSARDSGSAYNEQFF. CDR3 bases read: TGCAGTGCTAGGGATAGCGGGAGTGCCTACAATGAG.

In its sample, this clone was seen many times. One junction end does not reproduce the germline sequence, and a read error may be involved. The read is 3 residues too short to cover the CDR3 end, so that end is filled in from the germline J gene. The chain uses TRBV4-2 and TRBJ2-2; a possible D gene is TRBD1 (6 bases). The CDR3 covers 15 residues. CDR1 is LGHNA, CDR2 YNFKEQ, per germline. CDR3 bases read: TGCGCCAGCAGCCACGTGGACAGGAACACCGGGGAG. Translated, it gives CASSHVDRNTGE. The entire CDR3 reads CASSHVDRNTGELFF.

This clone was counted at least ten times. The read ends 3 residues before the CDR3 terminus; that terminus is restored from the germline J gene. The J gene is TRBJ1-1, the V gene TRBV7-2, with a possible D match to TRBD1 (5 bases). This CDR3 has 13 amino acids. V was clipped by 1 base and J by 7 bases, with 10 bases between them. In germline, CDR1 is SGHTA, CDR2 FQGNSA. The part of the CDR3 DNA that was read is TGTGCCAGCAGCTTAGAGGGGTTGGGTGAA. Its translation: CASSLEGLGE. The whole CDR3 reads CASSLEGLGEAFF.

This clone was found many times. Sequencing ends 3 residues short of the CDR3 end; the germline J gene provides the rest. The J gene is TRBJ2-7, the V gene TRBV7-2; D is perhaps TRBD1 (6 bases). Trimming shortened V by 1 base and J by 4 bases, and 8 bases separated the two germline ends. In germline, CDR1 is SGHTA, CDR2 FQGNSA. The CDR3 loop spans 13 amino acids. CDR3 sequence reads: CASSLGTEYEQYF. CDR3 DNA, as far as it was read: TGTGCCAGCAGCTTAGGGACAGAATACGAG.

This clone was recorded many times. The CDR3 region is CSAPRLDLYTDTQYF. The sequenced part of the CDR3 DNA is TGCAGTGCTCCTCGACTCGACCTCTACACCGATACG. This chain uses TRBV20-1 with TRBJ2-3; unclear D gene. The observed sequence ends 3 residues before the CDR3 terminus, with the missing tail filled in from the germline J gene. Trimming took 5 bases from V and 6 from J, leaving 21 bases between them. Germline loops: CDR1 DFQATT, CDR2 SNEGSKA (reference sequence). The length of the CDR3 is 15 residues.

This clone was seen many times. The read halts 3 residues ahead of the CDR3 end, with the missing end drawn from the germline J gene. The genes are TRBV7-2 and TRBJ1-1, with TRBD1 matching over 10 bases. The CDR3 is made up of 14 amino acids. With 5 bases clipped from V and 2 bases from J, the junction kept 2 bases outside the gene matches. CDR1 and CDR2 from the germline V gene are SGHTA and FQGNSA. Partial CDR3 DNA: TGTGCCAGCAGCCCGACAGGGGGCAACACTGAA. It yields the protein CASSPTGGNTE. The complete CDR3 sequence is CASSPTGGNTEAFF. Full variable domain (rest looked up from reference TRBV7-2 and TRBJ1-1): GAGVSQSPSNKVTEKGKDVELRCDPISGHTALYWYRQSLGQGLEFLIYFQGNSAPDKSGLPSDRFSAERTGGSVSTLTIQRTQQEDSAVYLCASSPTGGNTEAFFGQGTRLTVV.